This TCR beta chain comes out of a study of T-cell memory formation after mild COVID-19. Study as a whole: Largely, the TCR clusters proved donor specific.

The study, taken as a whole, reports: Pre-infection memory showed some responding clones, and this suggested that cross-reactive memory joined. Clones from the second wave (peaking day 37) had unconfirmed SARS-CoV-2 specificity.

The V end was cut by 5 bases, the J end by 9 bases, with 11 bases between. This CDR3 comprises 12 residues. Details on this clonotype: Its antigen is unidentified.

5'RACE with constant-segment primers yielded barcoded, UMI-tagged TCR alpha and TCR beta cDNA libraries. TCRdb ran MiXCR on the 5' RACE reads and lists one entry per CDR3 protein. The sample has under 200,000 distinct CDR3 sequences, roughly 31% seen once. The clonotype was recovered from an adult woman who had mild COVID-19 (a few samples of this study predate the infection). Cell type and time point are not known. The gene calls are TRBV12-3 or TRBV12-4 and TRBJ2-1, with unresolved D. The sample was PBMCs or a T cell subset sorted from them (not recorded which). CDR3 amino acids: CASSGSASEQFF. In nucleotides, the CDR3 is TGTGCCAGCAGTGGATCTGCCAGTGAGCAGTTCTTC.